The 29 T cell receptor beta chains below come from one sample, sequenced in a study of blood T cell repertoires in COVID-19. The method was immunoSEQ multiplex PCR; TCRdb's version includes in-frame clones alone and lacks a portion of them. This sample has about 130,000 clones; around 85% occur once, and the top ten carry 2.5% to 3.5%. Sequencing used peripheral blood. The receptors originated from a woman of 80 years or more with COVID-19, enrolled during active disease.

This chain links TRBV19 with TRBJ2-3; D gene ambiguous. V was pared by 3 bases and J by 14 bases, with 30 bases between. CDR1 LNHDA and CDR2 SQIVND come from the germline V gene (reference sequence). The CDR3 is 17 amino acids. CDR3 amino acids: CASSIPAAGSLLEETYF. The CDR3 DNA is TGTGCCAGTAGTATCCCAGCCGCCGGATCCCTGCTCGAGGAAACGTATTTT.

The V and J genes are TRBV6-5 and TRBJ2-5, with a possible D match to TRBD2 (7 bases). The germline V gene has CDR1 MNHEY and CDR2 SVGAGI. The ends were cut back, 2 bases at V and 3 bases at J, with 13 bases in the middle. This CDR3 spans 15 amino acids. This CDR3 reads CASSYRRGGEETQYF. The CDR3 region has the DNA TGTGCCAGCAGTTACCGGCGAGGGGGGGAAGAGACCCAGTACTTC.

This sequence joins TRBV5-6 and TRBJ2-1; TRBD2 matches at 7 bases. The CDR3 has 14 residues. CDR1 and CDR2 from the germline V gene are SGHDT and YYEEEE. J was trimmed by 8 bases and V by 1 base; bases with no gene match: 6. The CDR3 is CASSLSAGVDEQFF. The CDR3 DNA is TGTGCCAGCAGCTTGAGCGCGGGGGTCGATGAGCAGTTCTTC.

In this sample, this clone turned up a few times. The chain couples TRBV7-6 to TRBJ1-1; D is ambiguous. The CDR3 loop spans 15 amino acids. The V end was cut by 1 base, the J end by 5 bases, with 14 bases between. CDR1 SGHVS and CDR2 FNYEAQ come from the germline V gene. CDR3 DNA: TGTGCCAGCAGCTTAGATGCACGTATAGATACTGAAGCTTTCTTT. Protein product: CASSLDARIDTEAFF. Filled out from reference TRBV7-6 and TRBJ1-1, the complete variable domain reads GAGVSQSPRYKVTKRGQDVALRCDPISGHVSLYWYRQALGQGPEFLTYFNYEAQQDKSGLPNDRFSAERPEGSISTLTIQRTEQRDSAMYRCASSLDARIDTEAFFGQGTRLTVV.

In DNA, the CDR3 is TGTGCCAGCAGCCCTAGCGGGGCCGGGAAGGCGGCCTACAATGAGCAGTTCTTC. Translating gives CASSPSGAGKAAYNEQFF. This chain connects TRBV6-2 or TRBV6-3 to TRBJ2-1; 9 bases are shared with TRBD2. Germline values: CDR1 MNHEY, CDR2 SVGEGT. V dropped 6 bases and J dropped 2; count of bases not matched to a gene: 14. The CDR3 runs 18 residues.

This chain uses TRBV6-6 with TRBJ1-5; a weak D match, TRBD1 (5 bases). The CDR3 length is 13 residues. CDR1 MNHNY and CDR2 SVGAGI come from the germline V gene (reference sequence). Deletions cut 11 bases from V and 4 bases from J, with 15 bases between. The CDR3 region is CAAKGKENQPQHF. The DNA of the CDR3 is TGTGCCGCCAAGGGGAAAGAAAATCAGCCCCAGCATTTT.

This rearrangement joins TRBV19 to TRBJ2-3, with 9 positions matching TRBD1. V lost 4 bases to trimming and J lost 2 bases; unmatched junction nucleotides: 4. Germline V CDR1 and CDR2: LNHDA, SQIVND (reference sequence). The length of the CDR3 is 15 residues. CDR3 sequence (DNA): TGTGCCAGTAGTACGACAGGGGGATCCACAGATACGCAGTATTTT. It codes for CASSTTGGSTDTQYF.

V usage is TRBV6-1 and J usage is TRBJ1-4, with 8 positions matching TRBD1. Germline V gene sequence: CDR1 MNHNS, CDR2 SASEGT. Trimming took 3 bases from V and 8 from J; bases not matched to a gene: 14. This CDR3 is built from 17 residues. CDR3 loop: CASSDLGTGQEGEKLFF. Written as DNA, the CDR3 is TGTGCCAGCAGTGATTTAGGGACAGGTCAAGAAGGGGAAAAACTGTTTTTT.

This clone appeared a single time. Other DNA sequences in this specimen translate into the identical CDR3. This rearrangement joins TRBV29-1 to TRBJ2-2; 7 positions match TRBD2. The CDR3 is 11 residues long. J was trimmed by 6 bases and V by 6 bases; bases with no gene match: 1. The germline gives CDR1 SQVTM, CDR2 ANQGSEA. The CDR3 sequence is CSVAGAGELFF. As DNA, the CDR3 is TGCAGCGTCGCGGGGGCCGGGGAGCTGTTTTTT.

This sequence joins TRBV6-5 and TRBJ1-1; no firm D call. The V end lost 2 bases, the J end lost 1 base, and 11 bases lay between the germline ends. Looked up from germline, CDR1 is MNHEY and CDR2 is SVGAGI. The length of the CDR3 is 15 residues. The CDR3 protein is CASSYGRSGNTEAFF. The DNA for the CDR3 is TGTGCCAGCAGTTACGGGAGGTCAGGGAACACTGAAGCTTTCTTT.

V and J are TRBV7-2 and TRBJ1-2; 10 nucleotides line up with TRBD1. The germline CDR1 and CDR2 sequences are SGHTA and FQGNSA. The CDR3 runs 15 residues. The V segment lost 3 bases and the J segment 7 bases; nucleotides outside the gene matches: 8. CDR3 sequence reads: CASSLQGQGRRGYTF. CDR3 sequence (DNA): TGTGCCAGCAGCTTGCAGGGACAGGGGCGGCGTGGCTACACCTTC. Drawing the rest from reference TRBV7-2 and TRBJ1-2, the complete variable domain is GAGVSQSPSNKVTEKGKDVELRCDPISGHTALYWYRQSLGQGLEFLIYFQGNSAPDKSGLPSDRFSAERTGGSVSTLTIQRTQQEDSAVYLCASSLQGQGRRGYTFGSGTRLTVV.

This clone was counted a few times. The V and J genes are TRBV5-5 and TRBJ1-5; D unresolved. The CDR3 is made up of 15 amino acids. V was cut by 5 bases and J by 0 bases, with 12 bases left in between. The germline gives CDR1 SGHKS, CDR2 YYEKEE (reference sequence). The CDR3 spells CASSSTGYSNQPQHF. The CDR3 DNA is TGTGCCAGCAGTTCAACGGGATATAGCAATCAGCCCCAGCATTTT.

The CDR3 is CASTRDREVGQPQHF. The DNA of the CDR3 is TGTGCCAGTACCCGGGACAGGGAGGTAGGACAGCCCCAGCATTTT. The chain employs TRBV19 and TRBJ1-5; 9 bases align to TRBD1. The CDR3 consists of 15 residues. The V gene end was trimmed by 7 bases and the J gene end by 7 bases; junction bases not matched to a gene: 11. The germline CDR1 and CDR2 sequences are LNHDA and SQIVND (reference sequence). The full variable domain, with the rest looked up from reference TRBV19 and TRBJ1-5, is DGGITQSPKYLFRKEGQNVTLSCEQNLNHDAMYWYRQDPGQGLRLIYYSQIVNDFQKGDIAEGYSVSREKKESFPLTVTSAQKNPTAFYLCASTRDREVGQPQHFGDGTRLSIL.

This clone was observed once. J is TRBJ1-4 and V is TRBV4-2; the D gene is possibly TRBD1 (6 bases). V lost 0 bases to trimming and J lost 3 bases, with 11 bases between them. The CDR3 runs 16 residues. CDR1 is LGHNA, CDR2 YNFKEQ, per germline. The CDR3 is CASSQDLTGSNEKLFF. The CDR3 DNA follows: TGTGCCAGCAGCCAAGATTTAACAGGGTCTAATGAAAAACTGTTTTTT.

The rearrangement joins TRBV5-6 to TRBJ2-7, with a possible D match to TRBD1 (6 bases). CDR3 length: 14 residues. V lost 3 bases, J lost 3 bases, and 13 bases lay in between. Germline V gives CDR1 SGHDT, CDR2 YYEEEE. As DNA, the CDR3 is TGTGCCAGCAGCTCCCGAACAGGGAACTACGAGCAGTACTTC. The encoded protein is CASSSRTGNYEQYF. The full variable domain, rest sourced from reference TRBV5-6 and TRBJ2-7, is DAGVTQSPTHLIKTRGQQVTLRCSPKSGHDTVSWYQQALGQGPQFIFQYYEEEERQRGNFPDRFSGHQFPNYSSELNVNALLLGDSALYLCASSSRTGNYEQYFGPGTRLTVT.

This chain connects TRBV3-1 (or the pseudogene TRBV3-2) to TRBJ1-6; TRBD1 aligns across 8 bases. The germline V gene encodes CDR1 LGHDT and CDR2 YNNKEL (reference sequence). The V segment lost 4 bases and the J segment 7 bases; nucleotides outside the gene matches: 0. This CDR3 has 13 amino acids. CDR3 protein: CASSRTGNSPLHF. Here the CDR3 DNA reads TGTGCCAGCAGCCGGACAGGGAATTCACCCCTCCACTTT.

A single count supports this clone. The chain recombines TRBV4-3 with TRBJ2-2; D is perhaps TRBD2 (5 bases). V lost 0 bases to trimming and J lost 1 base, with 15 bases between them. Germline values: CDR1 LGHNA, CDR2 YSLEER. The CDR3 length is 18 residues. CDR3 bases: TGCGCCAGCAGCCAAGAGGCAATCACGAGGGTGAACACCGGGGAGCTGTTTTTT. This encodes CASSQEAITRVNTGELFF.

The rearrangement links TRBV7-8 to TRBJ2-3; 9 positions match TRBD2. Trimming at V came to 5 bases and at J to 0 bases, leaving 15 bases not matched to a gene. The CDR3 runs to 19 residues. The germline V gene encodes CDR1 SGHVS and CDR2 FQNEAQ. The CDR3 sequence is CASSPHLAGFSSSTDTQYF. As DNA, the CDR3 is TGTGCCAGCAGCCCACATCTAGCGGGATTTTCGTCTAGCACAGATACGCAGTATTTT.

The chain couples TRBV7-6 to TRBJ2-3; possibly TRBD1 for D (6 bases). This CDR3 comprises 15 residues. The germline CDR1 and CDR2 sequences are SGHVS and FNYEAQ. The germline V and J ends were trimmed by 2 bases and 2 bases, with 11 bases remaining between them. CDR3 protein: CASSLWQGYTDTQYF. The CDR3, as DNA: TGTGCCAGCAGCTTATGGCAGGGGTACACAGATACGCAGTATTTT.

V and J are TRBV3-1 (or the pseudogene TRBV3-2) and TRBJ2-3; D is unclear. This CDR3 is built from 15 residues. V was clipped by 4 bases and J by 2 bases, with 13 bases between them. Germline-derived CDR1 and CDR2 are LGHDT and YNNKEL (reference sequence). The CDR3 nucleotides read TGTGCCAGCAGCCCCTCTCTGTTCTCCACAGATACGCAGTATTTT. It encodes CASSPSLFSTDTQYF.

J is TRBJ2-7 and V is TRBV4-1; a possible D gene is TRBD1 (6 bases). Germline-derived CDR1 and CDR2 are MGHRA and YSYEKL. This CDR3 is built from 14 residues. V dropped 1 base and J dropped 2 bases, with 9 bases sitting between them. CDR3 loop: CASSQGTGPYEQYF. CDR3 coding DNA: TGCGCCAGCAGCCAAGGTACAGGGCCCTACGAGCAGTACTTC.

The chain is built from TRBV14 and TRBJ2-3; 11 bases fit TRBD2. The V gene end was trimmed by 4 bases and the J gene end by 2 bases; junction bases not matched to a gene: 8. This CDR3 has 17 amino acids. Germline values: CDR1 SGHDN, CDR2 FVKESK. CDR3 loop: CASSPPSGRLPTDTQYF. CDR3 DNA: TGTGCCAGCAGCCCGCCTAGCGGGAGGCTACCCACAGATACGCAGTATTTT.

This chain uses TRBV5-1 with TRBJ2-5; 9 bases agree with TRBD1. Germline assignment: CDR1 SGHRS and CDR2 YFSETQ. The V gene end was trimmed by 4 bases and the J gene end by 2 bases; junction bases not matched to a gene: 3. There are 14 residues in the CDR3. CDR3 nucleotide sequence: TGCGCCAGCAGCGGACAGGGGTTACAAGAGACCCAGTACTTC. Encoded protein: CASSGQGLQETQYF.

This chain uses TRBV7-9 with TRBJ2-7, with D tentatively TRBD2 (6 bases). This CDR3 region has 14 residues. Germline V CDR1 and CDR2: SEHNR, FQNEAQ (reference sequence). V lost 2 bases, J lost 1 base, and 9 bases lay in between. The CDR3 nucleotides are TGTGCCAGCAGCTTAATAGCGGATTCCTACGAGCAGTACTTC. This codes for CASSLIADSYEQYF. Together with reference TRBV7-9 and TRBJ2-7, the CDR3 gives the full variable domain: DTGVSQNPRHKITKRGQNVTFRCDPISEHNRLYWYRQTLGQGPEFLTYFQNEAQLEKSRLLSDRFSAERPKGSFSTLEIQRTEQGDSAMYLCASSLIADSYEQYFGPGTRLTVT.

V gene TRBV5-1 combines with J gene TRBJ2-5; 10 bases match TRBD2. Germline-derived CDR1 and CDR2 are SGHRS and YFSETQ. V lost 0 bases, J lost 6 bases, and 5 bases stayed unmatched. The CDR3 has 15 residues. The CDR3 DNA follows: TGCGCCAGCAGCTTGGGCGGGACTAGCGAACAGACCCAGTACTTC. It is translated as CASSLGGTSEQTQYF.

The rearrangement uses TRBV19 and TRBJ2-7; 10 bases match TRBD1. The germline CDR1 and CDR2 sequences are LNHDA and SQIVND (reference sequence). The CDR3 is 12 amino acids. The V gene end was trimmed by 6 bases and the J gene end by 6 bases; junction bases not matched to a gene: 2. The CDR3 region is CASSWTGGEQYF. In DNA form, the CDR3 reads TGTGCCAGTAGCTGGACAGGGGGCGAGCAGTACTTC.

The gene calls are TRBV9 and TRBJ2-1; D uncertain. The CDR3 has 14 residues. Germline V gene lookup returns CDR1 SGDLS and CDR2 YYNGEE. The V gene lost 0 bases and the J gene lost 4 bases, with 8 bases spanning the gap. CDR3 DNA: TGTGCCAGCAGCGTAGAACCCAGGTACAATGAGCAGTTCTTC. Amino acid sequence: CASSVEPRYNEQFF.

The chain recombines TRBV2 with TRBJ2-5; TRBD2 is a possible D gene (5 bases). The CDR3 is 11 residues long. Germline V gives CDR1 SNHLY, CDR2 FYNNEI. Trimming took off 6 bases at V and 5 bases at J, with 7 bases between the two ends. CDR3 residues: CASSGEETQYF. CDR3 in DNA: TGTGCCAGCAGCGGGGAGGAGACCCAGTACTTC.

This clone was found once. V gene TRBV28 combines with J gene TRBJ2-3, with 7 bases matching TRBD2. The CDR3 spans 19 residues. The J segment lost 3 bases and the V segment lost 3 bases, leaving 18 bases of the junction unmatched. Germline CDR1 reads MDHEN; CDR2 reads SYDVKM. CDR3 coding DNA: TGTGCCAGCAGTTTCCCTTCGGACGGGAGGTCGATTCGTACAGATACGCAGTATTTT. Its protein product is CASSFPSDGRSIRTDTQYF.